These 18 T cell receptor beta chains were sequenced from one sample in a study of T cell responses to AZD1222 COVID-19 vaccine. Sequencing was performed with immunoSEQ multiplex PCR; in TCRdb, only in-frame clones are kept and a portion is missing. The sample lists 100,000 or so clones, approximately 87% occurring once. Source: peripheral blood, taken on day 0 of AZD1222 vaccination. These TCRs come from an adult in good health.

The chain couples TRBV2 to TRBJ2-1, with TRBD1 matching 7 bases. Trimming at V came to 6 bases and at J to 6 bases, leaving 11 bases not matched to a gene. In germline, CDR1 is SNHLY, CDR2 FYNNEI. The length of the CDR3 is 15 residues. CDR3 sequence (DNA): TGTGCCAGCAGAGCCCGACAGGGTTGGTCCAATGAGCAGTTCTTC. Its translation is CASRARQGWSNEQFF.

The gene calls are TRBV21-1 and TRBJ2-5. TRBV21-1 is a documented pseudogene. The CDR3 covers 10 residues. The CDR3 nucleotides read TGTGCCATCCATGGGGAGACCCAGTACTTC. Its protein product is CAIHGETQYF.

The genes are TRBV5-1 and TRBJ1-3, with TRBD1 matching 8 bases. The V segment lost 4 bases and the J segment 0 bases; nucleotides outside the gene matches: 6. This CDR3 comprises 16 residues. The germline V gene has CDR1 SGHRS and CDR2 YFSETQ. CDR3 amino acids: CASSVDRGLSGNTIYF. The CDR3 DNA reads TGCGCCAGCAGCGTAGACAGGGGCCTCTCTGGAAACACCATATATTTT.

This sequence joins TRBV10-3 and TRBJ2-5; D is perhaps TRBD2 (5 bases). Trimming stripped 3 bases from V and 3 bases from J, with 17 bases between. There are 16 residues in the CDR3. The V gene's germline CDR1 is ENHRY and CDR2 SYGVKD. In DNA, the CDR3 is TGTGCCATCAGTGAAAAACTAGAATACGGTAAAGAGACCCAGTACTTC. Its protein is CAISEKLEYGKETQYF.

The chain combines TRBV29-1 with TRBJ2-3; the match to TRBD1 covers 9 bases. After removal of 4 bases from V and 4 bases from J, the junction contained 6 bases not matched to a gene. This CDR3 is built from 14 residues. In germline, CDR1 is SQVTM, CDR2 ANQGSEA. In nucleotides, the CDR3 is TGCAGCGTTGTTGGACAGGGGAGCTCAGATACGCAGTATTTT. As protein: CSVVGQGSSDTQYF.

The chain uses TRBV27 and TRBJ2-3; possible D gene TRBD2, 6 bases. Trimming shortened V by 4 bases and J by 6 bases, and 14 bases separated the two germline ends. CDR3 length equals 14 residues. Germline V gene sequence: CDR1 MNHEY, CDR2 SMNVEV (reference sequence). This CDR3 reads CASSWLARSDTQYF. In nucleotides, the CDR3 is TGTGCCAGCAGTTGGCTAGCGAGGTCGGATACGCAGTATTTT.

V is TRBV5-1 and J is TRBJ1-2; TRBD1 matches 8 bases. Germline lookup yields CDR1 SGHRS and CDR2 YFSETQ. Unmatched junction bases numbered 5, after V lost 0 bases and J lost 4 bases. The CDR3 length is 15 residues. CDR3 region: CASSLGQGAGYGYTF. The CDR3 coding sequence is TGCGCCAGCAGCTTGGGGCAGGGGGCCGGCTATGGCTACACCTTC. The complete variable domain, with remaining parts taken from reference TRBV5-1 and TRBJ1-2, reads KAGVTQTPRYLIKTRGQQVTLSCSPISGHRSVSWYQQTPGQGLQFLFEYFSETQRNKGNFPGRFSGRQFSNSRSEMNVSTLELGDSALYLCASSLGQGAGYGYTFGSGTRLTVV.

In this sample, this clone turned up once. The V and J genes are TRBV25-1 and TRBJ1-1; tentative D call: TRBD1 (5 bases). Trimming stripped 3 bases from V and 1 base from J, with 12 bases between. Germline values: CDR1 MGHDK, CDR2 SYGVNS. The CDR3 spans 15 residues. As DNA, the CDR3 is TGTGCCAGCAGTGACCGGGACCGATCGAACACTGAAGCTTTCTTT. Amino acid sequence: CASSDRDRSNTEAFF.

Here the CDR3 DNA reads TGTGCCAGCAGCTTGCCCTCTCAGGGAGATACGCAGTATTTT. This sequence encodes CASSLPSQGDTQYF. The V call is TRBV5-6, the J call TRBJ2-3; D is possibly TRBD1 (5 bases). The CDR3 spans 14 residues. Germline assignment: CDR1 SGHDT and CDR2 YYEEEE. V shed 1 base and J shed 5 bases, with 11 bases lying between them.

The chain couples TRBV11-2 to TRBJ2-7; 16 bases line up with TRBD2. V dropped 5 bases and J dropped 6; count of bases not matched to a gene: 4. Per the germline V gene, CDR1 is SGHAT and CDR2 is FQNNGV. The CDR3 has 15 amino acids. This CDR3 is CASSRGLAGGFEQYF. The CDR3, as DNA: TGTGCCAGCAGCCGGGGACTAGCGGGAGGGTTCGAGCAGTACTTC.

This chain links TRBV28 with TRBJ2-1, with 7 bases that match TRBD2. The germline V gene encodes CDR1 MDHEN and CDR2 SYDVKM. The ends lost 6 bases at V and 8 bases at J; junction bases unmatched: 10. The CDR3 sequence is 14 residues long. CDR3 sequence (DNA): TGTGCCAGCAGCTCTTACAAGCGGGACCATGAGCAGTTCTTC. This translates into CASSSYKRDHEQFF.

The rearrangement joins TRBV3-1 (or the pseudogene TRBV3-2) to TRBJ1-6, with a tentative D call TRBD1 (6 bases). Germline loops: CDR1 LGHDT, CDR2 YNNKEL (reference sequence). Trimming cost V 8 bases and J 9 bases, with 14 bases left between them. The CDR3 totals 13 residues. The CDR3 sequence is CASAGGGTSPLHF. The CDR3 nucleotides read TGTGCCAGCGCGGGAGGGGGGACTTCACCCCTCCACTTT.

This clone was detected only once. The V gene is TRBV6-2 or TRBV6-3, the J gene TRBJ2-5; D possibly corresponds to TRBD1 (5 bases). CDR1 MNHEY and CDR2 SVGEGT come from the germline V gene. Trimming took 2 bases from V and 5 from J, leaving 12 bases between them. CDR3 length equals 14 residues. The CDR3, as DNA: TGTGCCAGCAGTTACCTAGGGGTTCTCGAGACCCAGTACTTC. This sequence encodes CASSYLGVLETQYF.

This clone is medium-sized (0.01 to 0.1%) by share. One end of the junction does not line up with germline, which may come from a read error. This chain connects TRBV4-1 to TRBJ1-6; tentatively, D is TRBD1 (5 bases). This CDR3 has 15 amino acids. CDR1 MGHRA and CDR2 YSYEKL come from the germline V gene. The CDR3 nucleotides read TGCGCCAGCAGACAAGGGGCCGCCGATAATTCACCCCTCCACTTT. Translating gives CASRQGAADNSPLHF.

This chain links TRBV15 with TRBJ1-5; D is ambiguous. CDR1 LNHNV and CDR2 YYDKDF come from the germline V gene (reference sequence). The length of the CDR3 is 16 residues. V was shortened by 5 bases and J by 1 base, with 15 bases between the two germline ends. CDR3 nucleotide sequence: TGTGCCACCAGCTCACAGAGCCAACTCAGCAATCAGCCCCAGCATTTT. Protein product: CATSSQSQLSNQPQHF.

V and J are TRBV25-1 and TRBJ1-1; D call uncertain. The CDR3 covers 13 residues. The germline V gene has CDR1 MGHDK and CDR2 SYGVNS. V was pared by 6 bases and J by 1 base, with 9 bases between. DNA for the CDR3: TGTGCCAGCAGCCTACGGGCGAACACTGAAGCTTTCTTT. Translating it yields CASSLRANTEAFF. Full variable domain (rest looked up from reference TRBV25-1 and TRBJ1-1): EADIYQTPRYLVIGTGKKITLECSQTMGHDKMYWYQQDPGMELHLIHYSYGVNSTEKGDLSSESTVSRIRTEHFPLTLESARPSHTSQYLCASSLRANTEAFFGQGTRLTVV.

This chain links TRBV13 with TRBJ2-1; D possibly corresponds to TRBD1 (6 bases). Per the germline V gene, CDR1 is PRHDT and CDR2 is FYEKMQ (reference sequence). CDR3 length: 14 residues. Trimming left V 5 bases short and J 10 bases short, with 18 bases between. CDR3 DNA sequence: TGTGCCAGCAGCCACGACAGGTATGGGGGAGAGCAGTTCTTC. Amino acids: CASSHDRYGGEQFF.

The rearrangement joins TRBV5-1 to TRBJ2-3, with D tentatively TRBD1 or TRBD2 (5 bases each). The CDR3 is 15 amino acids. V gave up 3 bases and J gave up 1 base, with 12 bases separating them. CDR1 is SGHRS and CDR2 is YFSETQ in the germline V gene. Written as DNA, the CDR3 is TGCGCCAGCAGCTCAGGGAGCGGTCGCACAGATACGCAGTATTTT. As protein: CASSSGSGRTDTQYF.